Here is one TCR beta chain with its context. The sample is drawn from a study of cytomegalovirus exposure and HLA in healthy donors. This CDR3 spans 15 amino acids. Germline V gene lookup returns CDR1 SGHVS and CDR2 FNYEAQ. Germline trimming cut 1 base from V and 5 bases from J; bases unmatched to any gene: 3. The PCR used 60 Vbeta and 13 Jbeta primers. Profiling relied on immunoSEQ multiplex PCR, and the TCRdb table lists in-frame clones only, not all of them. The table shows around 130,000 clones, with about 70% occurring only once. The chain carries TRBV7-6 and TRBJ2-2; 8 positions match TRBD1. Sequencing was carried out using PBMCs. The receptor comes from a woman in her thirties or forties in good health and CMV-seropositive. The CDR3 nucleotides are TGTGCCAGCAGCTTAGAAACAGGGGGAACCGGGGAGCTGTTTTTT. It encodes CASSLETGGTGELFF.